This TCR beta chain is drawn from a study of OX40 agonist ivuxolimab in advanced cancers. About the study: Therapy given before enrollment (anti-PD-1, anti-PD-L1 or anti-CTLA-4) was allowed, and 40% had some. Study observations and caveats: Among the lowest peripheral clonal expansion occurred in 0.1-3.0 mg/kg partial responders.

To note about this clone: Its antigen remains unidentified.

Some clones are missing from TCRdb's copy, which holds only in-frame ones; the method was immunoSEQ multiplex PCR. The table records tens of thousands of clones, more than 75% of them present only once. Peripheral blood came from all dose cohorts at three timepoints. Germline CDR1 reads SGHNT; CDR2 reads YENEEA. The CDR3 is made up of 14 amino acids. This clonotype was sampled from an adult with an advanced solid tumor such as melanoma, head and neck, liver or kidney cancer. The sample was CD4+ or CD8+ T cells sorted from blood, taken in a trial of the OX40 agonist ivuxolimab. V and J are TRBV11-3 and TRBJ2-5; D not certain. The J call may be mistaken, given a closer DNA end match to TRBJ2-7. The CDR3 nucleotides read TGTGCCAGCAGCTTAGACTCTAGCTCCTACGAGCAGTACTTC. Residues: CASSLDSSSYEQYF.